These 24 T cell receptor beta chains originate from one sample sequenced in a study of T cell repertoires in cytomegalovirus infection. Each CDR3 protein gets one entry after TCRdb re-called the reads with MiXCR. Among hundreds of thousands of distinct CDR3 sequences listed, about a third were seen once. The sequencing sample was made of PBMCs. These receptor sequences come from a human donor in good health (CMV status not recorded). Some clones in this sample may be carry-over from other donors' samples.

The chain joins TRBV7-6 to TRBJ2-1; the D gene is possibly TRBD1 (5 bases). Trimming removed 3 bases from V and 5 bases from J, with 8 bases in between. The CDR3 loop spans 13 amino acids. The germline V gene encodes CDR1 SGHVS and CDR2 FNYEAQ. This CDR3 is CASSFSGHNEQFF. The CDR3 DNA reads as TGTGCCAGCAGCTTTTCAGGGCACAATGAGCAGTTCTTC.

Many counts were recorded for this clonotype. The J gene is TRBJ2-1, the V gene TRBV7-2; the D gene is possibly TRBD2 (6 bases). This CDR3 is built from 16 residues. Germline lookup yields CDR1 SGHTA and CDR2 FQGNSA. Trimming pared 1 base from V and 5 bases from J, leaving 15 bases between. In DNA form, the CDR3 reads TGTGCCAGCAGCTTAGATTTTAGTAGCGGAAACAATGAGCAGTTCTTC. Its protein product is CASSLDFSSGNNEQFF.

CDR3 amino acids: CASRETQETYEQYF. The DNA for the CDR3 is TGTGCCAGCAGGGAAACTCAGGAGACCTACGAGCAGTACTTC. The V and J genes are TRBV5-6 and TRBJ2-7; D call uncertain. The CDR3 loop spans 14 amino acids. From germline, CDR1 is SGHDT and CDR2 YYEEEE. Trimming pared 5 bases from V and 2 bases from J, leaving 14 bases between.

As regards this clonotype: A much larger clone differs from this one at a single base, so this may be a read error. The chain joins TRBV7-6 to TRBJ2-3, with D perhaps TRBD2 (5 bases). Germline CDR1 reads SGHVS; CDR2 reads FNYEAQ. Trimming cost V 5 bases and J 1 base, with 16 bases left between them. The CDR3 has 16 residues. The CDR3 spells CASSLGGGCGTDTQYF. CDR3 in DNA: TGTGCCAGCAGCCTCGGCGGCGGGTGTGGCACAGATACGCAGTATTTT.

The sample holds many counts of this clonotype. V gene TRBV11-2 combines with J gene TRBJ2-1; tentative D call: TRBD2 (6 bases). CDR1 and CDR2 (germline): SGHAT, FQNNGV. The CDR3 has 16 amino acids. With 5 bases removed from V and 4 bases from J, the gap between germline ends came to 18 bases. The CDR3 region is CASSPRAGSLYNEQFF. The CDR3 DNA reads as TGTGCCAGCAGCCCCAGAGCGGGCTCCCTTTACAATGAGCAGTTCTTC.

This clonotype has just a few counts. J is TRBJ1-5 and V is TRBV7-2; possible D gene TRBD1, 5 bases. The CDR3 runs 14 residues. The ends were cut back, 1 base at V and 7 bases at J, with 11 bases in the middle. Germline V gene data show CDR1 as SGHTA and CDR2 as FQGNSA. Here the CDR3 reads CASSLVGGGQPQHF. The CDR3 nucleotides read TGTGCCAGCAGCTTAGTGGGGGGAGGGCAGCCCCAGCATTTT.

V is TRBV20-1 and J is TRBJ1-2; D is possibly TRBD1 (5 bases). Germline CDR1 DFQATT, CDR2 SNEGSKA (reference sequence). Trimming left V 1 base short and J 2 bases short, with 8 bases between. The CDR3 totals 13 residues. The DNA of the CDR3 is TGCAGTGCTAGAGGGACATCAAACTATGGCTACACCTTC. The encoded protein is CSARGTSNYGYTF.

This clonotype was counted at least ten times. V is TRBV7-9 and J is TRBJ1-1; 7 positions match TRBD1. Trimming took 5 bases from V and 1 from J; bases not matched to a gene: 10. The CDR3 is made up of 16 amino acids. Germline V gene data show CDR1 as SEHNR and CDR2 as FQNEAQ (reference sequence). This CDR3 reads CASSLMTGRSNTEAFF. The CDR3, as DNA: TGTGCCAGCAGCCTGATGACAGGGCGTTCGAACACTGAAGCTTTCTTT.

This sequence joins TRBV6-2 or TRBV6-3 and TRBJ1-1; tentative D call: TRBD1 (6 bases). Germline CDR1 MNHEY, CDR2 SVGEGT. The CDR3 is 13 amino acids. The V end lost 5 bases, the J end lost 5 bases, and 12 bases lay between the germline ends. The CDR3 DNA sequence: TGTGCCAGCAGTGAAGTGGACAGAACTGAAGCTTTCTTT. Amino acid sequence: CASSEVDRTEAFF.

The rearrangement joins TRBV24-1 to TRBJ2-1; D call uncertain. CDR1 is KGHDR and CDR2 is SFDVKD in the germline V gene. V was trimmed by 4 bases and J by 5 bases, leaving 11 bases between them. The CDR3 covers 14 residues. CDR3 sequence reads: CATSDLQTDNEQFF. CDR3 coding DNA: TGTGCCACCAGTGACTTACAGACGGACAATGAGCAGTTCTTC.

V usage is TRBV6-1 and J usage is TRBJ2-5; TRBD2 matches at 14 bases. This CDR3 region has 17 residues. Looked up from germline, CDR1 is MNHNS and CDR2 is SASEGT. J was trimmed by 2 bases and V by 2 bases; bases with no gene match: 4. DNA for the CDR3: TGTGCCAGCAGTGAACTTCGGACTAGCGGGGGGCAAGAGACCCAGTACTTC. Translated, it gives CASSELRTSGGQETQYF.

This rearrangement joins TRBV7-9 to TRBJ2-5; D not certain. Germline loops: CDR1 SEHNR, CDR2 FQNEAQ (reference sequence). The CDR3 is 12 amino acids. Trimming cost V 3 bases and J 3 bases, with 5 bases left between them. In DNA form, the CDR3 reads TGTGCCAGCAGCTTCCAGGAAGAGACCCAGTACTTC. Translated, it gives CASSFQEETQYF. The whole variable domain, remainder taken from reference TRBV7-9 and TRBJ2-5, is DTGVSQNPRHKITKRGQNVTFRCDPISEHNRLYWYRQTLGQGPEFLTYFQNEAQLEKSRLLSDRFSAERPKGSFSTLEIQRTEQGDSAMYLCASSFQEETQYFGPGTRLLVL.

This clonotype has at least ten counts. The CDR3 reads CASSLEGEDRNTIYF. CDR3 DNA: TGTGCCAGCAGCTTAGAGGGTGAAGATAGAAACACCATATATTTT. The chain carries TRBV7-9 and TRBJ1-3, with D unclear. The germline CDR1 and CDR2 sequences are SEHNR and FQNEAQ (reference sequence). Trimming took off 1 base at V and 5 bases at J, with 12 bases between the two ends. CDR3 length equals 15 residues.

This clonotype was seen only a few times. The chain employs TRBV27 and TRBJ2-5, with 11 nucleotides matching TRBD2. This CDR3 comprises 15 residues. Losses at the gene ends were 6 bases for V and 5 bases for J; bases not matched to a gene: 8. In germline, CDR1 is MNHEY, CDR2 SMNVEV (reference sequence). The DNA for the CDR3 is TGTGCCAGCAGCATACTAGCGGGAGTTCTGGAGACCCAGTACTTC. Translation: CASSILAGVLETQYF.

A few counts support this clonotype. The chain recombines TRBV11-2 with TRBJ2-1; TRBD2 agrees at 7 bases. Germline CDR1 and CDR2: SGHAT and FQNNGV. This CDR3 contains 15 residues. V dropped 5 bases and J dropped 14; count of bases not matched to a gene: 18. The CDR3 region has the DNA TGTGCCAGCAGCCGCACGCAGTCGGGGGGACGTGGGGAGTTCTTC. Translation gives CASSRTQSGGRGEFF.

The chain has TRBV28 and TRBJ1-2; 9 nucleotides agree with TRBD1. V shed 1 base, J shed 7 bases, and the junction held 7 bases outside the gene matches. Germline CDR1 is MDHEN and CDR2 is SYDVKM. The CDR3 runs 15 residues. The CDR3 spells CASSLFTGGAVGYTF. The DNA for the CDR3 is TGTGCCAGCAGTTTATTCACAGGGGGCGCGGTTGGCTACACCTTC.

This chain links TRBV5-5 with TRBJ2-3; possibly TRBD1 or TRBD2 for D (6 bases each). This CDR3 has 15 residues. V lost 4 bases, J lost 5 bases, and 17 bases lay in between. CDR1 and CDR2 from the germline V gene are SGHKS and YYEKEE (reference sequence). The CDR3 loop is CASSPFGGGGDTQYF. The CDR3 nucleotides are TGTGCCAGCAGCCCATTCGGGGGCGGTGGAGATACGCAGTATTTT.

V is TRBV4-2 and J is TRBJ1-1, with D perhaps TRBD1 (5 bases). This CDR3 contains 15 residues. V lost 1 base, J lost 4 bases, and 13 bases lay in between. Germline CDR1 is LGHNA and CDR2 is YNFKEQ. The CDR3 protein is CASSQGGGFGTEAFF. The CDR3 DNA reads as TGTGCCAGCAGCCAAGGGGGGGGTTTTGGCACTGAAGCTTTCTTT.

The chain carries TRBV12-3 or TRBV12-4 and TRBJ2-2, with 7 bases matching TRBD2. This CDR3 region has 15 residues. V shed 8 bases, J shed 6 bases, and the junction held 12 bases outside the gene matches. CDR3 amino acids: CASHIRAGEPGELFF. As DNA, the CDR3 is TGTGCCAGCCATATCCGCGCGGGAGAACCCGGGGAGCTGTTTTTT.

This clonotype occurred a few times. The genes are TRBV7-2 and TRBJ1-6; possible D gene TRBD1, 5 bases. Germline CDR1 SGHTA, CDR2 FQGNSA. Trimming removed 1 base from V and 9 bases from J, with 13 bases in between. The CDR3 loop spans 15 amino acids. The CDR3 DNA sequence: TGTGCCAGCAGCTTAGGCGGGGCAGGGTCTTCACCCCTCCACTTT. This codes for CASSLGGAGSSPLHF.

The CDR3 DNA reads as TGTGCCAGCAGCTTAGTAGGCGAGGGCTCCCCAAGGACCCAGTACTTC. Its translation: CASSLVGEGSPRTQYF. The chain uses TRBV11-2 and TRBJ2-5, with D possibly TRBD2 on 5 matching bases. Per germline, CDR1 SGHAT and CDR2 FQNNGV. The CDR3 is 16 amino acids. V dropped 1 base and J dropped 7 bases, with 19 bases sitting between them. The variable domain in full, with the rest retrieved from reference TRBV11-2 and TRBJ2-5, is EAGVAQSPRYKIIEKRQSVAFWCNPISGHATLYWYQQILGQGPKLLIQFQNNGVVDDSQLPKDRFSAERLKGVDSTLKIQPAKLEDSAVYLCASSLVGEGSPRTQYFGPGTRLLVL.

This clonotype turned up a few times. V is TRBV3-1 and J is TRBJ2-3; 8 bases map to TRBD2. Germline assignment: CDR1 LGHDT and CDR2 YNNKEL (reference sequence). The CDR3 has 16 amino acids. V was clipped by 4 bases and J by 2 bases; unmatched bases: 8. The CDR3 DNA sequence: TGTGCCAGCAGCCCATTCGGGGGGGGCCCCACAGATACGCAGTATTTT. Protein: CASSPFGGGPTDTQYF.

This clonotype was observed a handful of times. The V call is TRBV29-1, the J call TRBJ2-7; D call uncertain. This CDR3 comprises 13 residues. The germline V gene encodes CDR1 SQVTM and CDR2 ANQGSEA. Trimming removed 5 bases at V and 6 bases at J, with 17 bases between. CDR3 in amino acids: CSVKRTRASEQYF. The CDR3 DNA is TGCAGCGTTAAGAGGACCCGCGCATCCGAGCAGTACTTC.

This clonotype was picked up a small number of times. The chain recombines TRBV30 with TRBJ2-5; 11 bases fit TRBD2. There are 11 residues in the CDR3. J was trimmed by 10 bases and V by 8 bases; bases with no gene match: 6. Germline CDR1 and CDR2: GTSNPN and SVGIG (reference sequence). The CDR3 is CAGKLAGDQYF. DNA for the CDR3: TGTGCCGGTAAACTAGCGGGGGACCAGTACTTC.